Reported below is one T cell receptor (beta chain). Antigen specificity is unknown. The record originates from a study of cytomegalovirus exposure and HLA in healthy donors. Study findings and constraints: The study put 150 or so TCR beta chains on its list as cytomegalovirus-associated. TCR sequences were mostly rare, though some public TCRs occurred in many donors.

V shed 6 bases and J 6 bases; nucleotides not matched to a gene: 7. Germline assignment: CDR1 MDHEN and CDR2 SYDVKM. The CDR3 runs 15 residues. The method was immunoSEQ multiplex PCR; TCRdb's version includes in-frame clones alone and lacks a portion of them. Of over 150,000 clones in the sample, 86% were seen once. The J gene is TRBJ2-7, the V gene TRBV28, with 14 bases identical to TRBD2. Sequenced input: PBMCs. The source of this sequence is a human donor in good health. CDR3 loop: CASSRGTSGSPEQYF. Written as DNA, the CDR3 is TGTGCCAGCAGCAGGGGGACTAGCGGGAGTCCCGAGCAGTACTTC.